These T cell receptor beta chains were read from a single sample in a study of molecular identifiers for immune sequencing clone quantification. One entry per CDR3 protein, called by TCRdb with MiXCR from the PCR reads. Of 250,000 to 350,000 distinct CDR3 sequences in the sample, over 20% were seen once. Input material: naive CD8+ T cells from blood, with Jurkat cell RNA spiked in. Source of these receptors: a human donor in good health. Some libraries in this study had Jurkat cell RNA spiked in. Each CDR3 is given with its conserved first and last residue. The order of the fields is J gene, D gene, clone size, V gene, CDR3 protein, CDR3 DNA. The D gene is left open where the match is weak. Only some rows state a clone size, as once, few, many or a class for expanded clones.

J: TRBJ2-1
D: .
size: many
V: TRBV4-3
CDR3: CASSQDTGTYNEQFF
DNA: TGCGCCAGCAGCCAAGATACAGGGACCTACAATGAGCAGTTCTTC

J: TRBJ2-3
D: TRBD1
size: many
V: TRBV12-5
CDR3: CASGPGTGEITDTQYF
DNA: TGTGCTAGTGGTCCGGGGACAGGGGAGATTACAGATACGCAGTATTTT

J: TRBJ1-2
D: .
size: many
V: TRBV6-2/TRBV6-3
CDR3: CASSDGPGLAYGYTF
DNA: TGTGCCAGCAGTGACGGACCCGGCCTGGCCTATGGCTACACCTTC

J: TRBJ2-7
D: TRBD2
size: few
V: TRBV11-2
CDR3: CASSSPLASGRLYEQYF
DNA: TGTGCCAGCAGCTCCCCTCTTGCTAGCGGGAGACTGTACGAGCAGTACTTC

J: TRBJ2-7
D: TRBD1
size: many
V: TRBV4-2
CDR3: CASSPKGAVSTYEQYF
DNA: TGTGCCAGCAGCCCGAAGGGGGCCGTCTCTACCTACGAGCAGTACTTC

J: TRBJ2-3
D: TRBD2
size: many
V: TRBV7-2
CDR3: CASSLSLAGAVTQYF
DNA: TGTGCCAGCAGCTTAAGCCTAGCGGGAGCTGTTACGCAGTATTTT

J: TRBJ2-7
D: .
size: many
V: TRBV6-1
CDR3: CASSEYGEEYYEQYF
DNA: TGTGCCAGCAGTGAATATGGGGAGGAATACTACGAGCAGTACTTC

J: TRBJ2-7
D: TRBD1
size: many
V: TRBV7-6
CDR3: CASSLGQHYEQYF
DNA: TGTGCCAGCAGCTTGGGACAGCACTACGAGCAGTACTTC

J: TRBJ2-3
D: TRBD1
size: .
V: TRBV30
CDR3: CAWNPGQADTQYF
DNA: TGTGCCTGGAATCCGGGACAGGCAGATACGCAGTATTTT

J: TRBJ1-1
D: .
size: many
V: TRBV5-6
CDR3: CASSLVATEAFF
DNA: TGTGCCAGCAGCTTGGTCGCCACTGAAGCTTTCTTT

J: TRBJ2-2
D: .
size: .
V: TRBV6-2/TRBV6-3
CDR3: CTSSQRNREVWTGELFF
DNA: TGTACCAGCAGTCAACGGAACAGGGAGGTATGGACCGGGGAGCTGTTTTTT

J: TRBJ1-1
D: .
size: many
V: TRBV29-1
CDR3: CSPLGARRPLNTEAFF
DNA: TGCAGCCCGCTGGGGGCAAGAAGGCCGCTGAACACTGAAGCTTTCTTT

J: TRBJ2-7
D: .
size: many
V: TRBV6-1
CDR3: CASYRRDYEQYF
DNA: TGTGCCAGCTATAGACGGGACTACGAGCAGTACTTC

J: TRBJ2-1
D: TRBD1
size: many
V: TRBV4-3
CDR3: CASSQDRVPYNEQFF
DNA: TGCGCCAGCAGCCAGGACAGGGTTCCCTACAATGAGCAGTTCTTC

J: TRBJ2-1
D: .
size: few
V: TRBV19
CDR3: CASSITYGRNEQFF
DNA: TGTGCCAGTAGTATTACTTACGGCCGCAATGAGCAGTTCTTC

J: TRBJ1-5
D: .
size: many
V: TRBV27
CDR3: CASSITGGPQHF
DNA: TGTGCCAGCAGTATAACGGGAGGCCCCCAGCATTTT

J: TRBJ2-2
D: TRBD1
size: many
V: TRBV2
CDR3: CASSDSWTGVNSGELFF
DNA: TGTGCCAGCAGTGACTCCTGGACAGGGGTTAACTCCGGGGAGCTGTTTTTT

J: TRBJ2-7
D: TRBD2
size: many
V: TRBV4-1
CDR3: CASSQVGGGAHEQYF
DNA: TGCGCCAGCAGCCAAGTTGGCGGGGGGGCCCACGAGCAGTACTTC

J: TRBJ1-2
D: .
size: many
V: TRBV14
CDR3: CASSQGINSFFYGYTF
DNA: TGTGCCAGCAGCCAAGGAATTAACAGCTTCTTCTATGGCTACACCTTC

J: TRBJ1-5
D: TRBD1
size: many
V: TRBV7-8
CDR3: CASSNQGGYSNQPQHF
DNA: TGTGCCAGCAGCAACCAGGGGGGGTATAGCAATCAGCCCCAGCATTTT

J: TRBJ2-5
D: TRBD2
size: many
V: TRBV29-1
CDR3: CSVDGTSGEGVGETQYF
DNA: TGCAGCGTCGACGGGACTAGCGGTGAAGGGGTAGGAGAGACCCAGTACTTC

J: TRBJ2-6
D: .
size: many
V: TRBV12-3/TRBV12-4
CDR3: CASSFAGPGANVLTF
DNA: TGTGCCAGCAGTTTTGCGGGGCCTGGGGCCAACGTCCTGACTTTC

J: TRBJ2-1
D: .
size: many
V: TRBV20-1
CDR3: CSASGRYNEQFF
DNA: TGCAGTGCTAGCGGGCGGTACAATGAGCAGTTCTTC

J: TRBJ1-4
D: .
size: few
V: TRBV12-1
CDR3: CASSFSVSYDSATNEKLFF
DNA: TGTGCCAGCAGCTTTAGCGTCTCTTACGACAGTGCAACTAATGAAAAACTGTTTTTT

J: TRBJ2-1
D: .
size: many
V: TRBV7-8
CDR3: CASSLVRTASNNEQFF
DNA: TGTGCCAGCAGCTTAGTAAGGACAGCTAGTAACAATGAGCAGTTCTTC

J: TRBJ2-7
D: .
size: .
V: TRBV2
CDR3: CASSEGYSRSYEQYF
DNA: TGTGCCAGCAGTGAAGGGTATTCTCGGTCCTACGAGCAGTACTTC

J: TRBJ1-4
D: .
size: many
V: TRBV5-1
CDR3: CASSPELTGFNEKLFF
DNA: TGCGCCAGCAGCCCCGAACTAACAGGGTTCAATGAAAAACTGTTTTTT

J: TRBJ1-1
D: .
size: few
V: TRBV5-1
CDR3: CASSLDAGGKEAFF
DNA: TGCGCCAGCAGCTTGGATGCAGGAGGGAAGGAAGCTTTCTTT

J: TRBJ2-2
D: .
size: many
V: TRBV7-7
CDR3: CASSPQPGIISAAGELFF
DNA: TGTGCCAGCAGCCCCCAACCGGGAATTATCAGCGCGGCCGGGGAGCTGTTTTTT

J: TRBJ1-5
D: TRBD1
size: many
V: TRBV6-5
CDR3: CASKNPGTVDQPQHF
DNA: TGTGCCAGCAAAAATCCCGGGACAGTGGATCAGCCCCAGCATTTT

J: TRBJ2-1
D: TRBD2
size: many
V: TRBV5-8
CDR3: CASSRGLAGYNEQFF
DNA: TGTGCCAGCAGCCGCGGACTAGCGGGGTACAATGAGCAGTTCTTC

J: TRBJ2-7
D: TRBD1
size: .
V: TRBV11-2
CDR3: CASSLPTGQSSYEQYF
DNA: TGTGCCAGCAGCTTACCCACGGGACAGAGCTCCTACGAGCAGTACTTC

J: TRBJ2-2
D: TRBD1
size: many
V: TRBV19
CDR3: CASTLGQGITGELFF
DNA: TGTGCCAGTACCTTGGGACAGGGGATTACCGGGGAGCTGTTTTTT

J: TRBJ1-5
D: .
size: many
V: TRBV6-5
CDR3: CASSYGGSNQPQHF
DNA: TGTGCCAGCAGTTATGGGGGGAGCAATCAGCCCCAGCATTTT

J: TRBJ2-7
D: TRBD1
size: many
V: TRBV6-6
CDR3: CASKPGQLSYEQYF
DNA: TGTGCCAGCAAACCGGGACAGCTGTCCTACGAGCAGTACTTC

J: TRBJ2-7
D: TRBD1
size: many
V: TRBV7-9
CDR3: CASSSAGGQYDEQYF
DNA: TGTGCCAGCAGCTCGGCAGGGGGACAGTACGACGAGCAGTACTTC

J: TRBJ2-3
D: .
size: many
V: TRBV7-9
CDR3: CASSAWDSTDTQYF
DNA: TGTGCCAGCAGCGCATGGGACAGCACAGATACGCAGTATTTT

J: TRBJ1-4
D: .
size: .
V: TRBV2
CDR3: CASIAGLGEKLFF
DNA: TGTGCCAGCATCGCCGGCTTAGGCGAAAAACTGTTTTTT

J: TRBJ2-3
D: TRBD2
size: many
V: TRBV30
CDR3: CAWSVTSGTDTQYF
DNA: TGTGCCTGGAGTGTGACTAGCGGCACAGATACGCAGTATTTT

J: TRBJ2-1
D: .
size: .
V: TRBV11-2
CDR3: CASSAPQGRAYNEQFF
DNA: TGTGCCAGCAGCGCACCTCAGGGAAGAGCTTACAATGAGCAGTTCTTC

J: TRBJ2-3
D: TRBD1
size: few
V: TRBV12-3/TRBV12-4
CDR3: CASSLRQGLDTQYF
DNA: TGTGCCAGCAGTCTTCGACAGGGGTTAGATACGCAGTATTTT

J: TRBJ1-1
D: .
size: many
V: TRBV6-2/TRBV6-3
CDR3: CASSYRIDDPTEAFF
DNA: TGTGCCAGCAGTTACCGGATAGATGACCCCACTGAAGCTTTCTTT

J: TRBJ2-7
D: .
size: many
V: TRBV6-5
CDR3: CASSYLSGGEQYF
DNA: TGTGCCAGCAGTTACTTGTCCGGGGGCGAGCAGTACTTC

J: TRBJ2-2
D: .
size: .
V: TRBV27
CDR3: CASSFMGTNTGELFF
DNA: TGTGCCAGCAGTTTTATGGGTACGAACACCGGGGAGCTGTTTTTT

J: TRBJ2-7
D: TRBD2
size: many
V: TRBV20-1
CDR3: CSASAQGETSGTYEQYF
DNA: TGCAGTGCTAGTGCTCAGGGGGAAACTAGCGGGACCTACGAGCAGTACTTC

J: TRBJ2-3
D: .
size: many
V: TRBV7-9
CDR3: CASTTLGENSDTQYF
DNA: TGTGCCAGCACAACCCTGGGGGAGAATTCAGATACGCAGTATTTT

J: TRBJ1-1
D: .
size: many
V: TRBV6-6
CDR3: CASSYSISQVNTEAFF
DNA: TGTGCCAGCAGTTACTCGATATCACAGGTGAACACTGAAGCTTTCTTT

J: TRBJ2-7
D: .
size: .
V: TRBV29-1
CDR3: CSVSGTPYEQYF
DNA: TGCAGCGTTTCCGGGACGCCCTACGAGCAGTACTTC

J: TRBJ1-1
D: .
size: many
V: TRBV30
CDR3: CAWGRGTEAFF
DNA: TGTGCCTGGGGACGCGGAACTGAAGCTTTCTTT

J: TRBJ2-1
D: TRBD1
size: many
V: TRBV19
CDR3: CASSGDRVGNEQFF
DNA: TGTGCCAGTAGTGGGGACAGGGTAGGCAATGAGCAGTTCTTC

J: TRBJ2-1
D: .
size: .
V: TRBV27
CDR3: CASSTDHYNEQFF
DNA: TGTGCCAGCAGTACCGACCATTACAATGAGCAGTTCTTC

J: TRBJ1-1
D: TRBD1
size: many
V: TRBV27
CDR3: CASSRGRGANTEAFF
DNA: TGTGCCAGCAGTCGGGGCAGGGGGGCGAACACTGAAGCTTTCTTT

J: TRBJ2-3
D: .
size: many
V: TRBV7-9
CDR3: CASSSDLTTDTQYF
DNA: TGTGCCAGCAGCTCGGATCTTACCACAGATACGCAGTATTTT